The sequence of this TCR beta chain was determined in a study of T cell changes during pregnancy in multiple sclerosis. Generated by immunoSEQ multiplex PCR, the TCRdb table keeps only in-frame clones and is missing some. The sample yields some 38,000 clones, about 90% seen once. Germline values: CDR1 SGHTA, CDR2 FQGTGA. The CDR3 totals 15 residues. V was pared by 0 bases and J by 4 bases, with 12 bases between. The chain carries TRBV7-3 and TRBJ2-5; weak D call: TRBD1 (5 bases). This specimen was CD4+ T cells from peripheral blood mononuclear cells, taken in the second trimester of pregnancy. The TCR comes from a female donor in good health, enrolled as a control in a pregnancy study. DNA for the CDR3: TGTGCCAGCAGCTTAACGTCTGGGGCTGCAGAGACCCAGTACTTC. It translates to CASSLTSGAAETQYF.